The 2 T cell receptor beta chains in this list originate from one sample, sequenced in a study of shared clonotypes between healthy human individuals. Produced via immunoSEQ multiplex PCR; TCRdb's table is partial and in-frame only. This repertoire shows millions of clones, over 85% found once; its top ten account for 0.14%. The sequencing input was naive CD4+ T cells sorted from blood. Subset reported: CD45RA+ positively selected. These receptors were taken from a man in his late teens or twenties in good health.

The V call is TRBV9, the J call TRBJ2-7; 8 nucleotides agree with TRBD1. The CDR3 is 15 amino acids. The germline V gene encodes CDR1 SGDLS and CDR2 YYNGEE. Unmatched junction bases numbered 8, after V lost 0 bases and J lost 6 bases. The CDR3 is CASSVVSGGASEQYF. CDR3 coding DNA: TGTGCCAGCAGCGTAGTGTCAGGGGGCGCTTCCGAGCAGTACTTC. Full variable domain (missing parts from reference TRBV9 and TRBJ2-7): DSGVTQTPKHLITATGQRVTLRCSPRSGDLSVYWYQQSLDQGLQFLIQYYNGEERAKGNILERFSAQQFPDLHSELNLSSLELGDSALYFCASSVVSGGASEQYFGPGTRLTVT.

The chain employs TRBV5-5 and TRBJ2-2; perhaps TRBD2 as D (7 bases). This CDR3 has 15 amino acids. The germline V and J ends were trimmed by 5 bases and 8 bases, with 19 bases remaining between them. Germline lookup yields CDR1 SGHKS and CDR2 YYEKEE (reference sequence). Here the CDR3 reads CASRLTGSGLGELFF. The CDR3 DNA reads TGTGCCAGCAGGCTCACAGGGTCGGGACTAGGGGAGCTGTTTTTT.